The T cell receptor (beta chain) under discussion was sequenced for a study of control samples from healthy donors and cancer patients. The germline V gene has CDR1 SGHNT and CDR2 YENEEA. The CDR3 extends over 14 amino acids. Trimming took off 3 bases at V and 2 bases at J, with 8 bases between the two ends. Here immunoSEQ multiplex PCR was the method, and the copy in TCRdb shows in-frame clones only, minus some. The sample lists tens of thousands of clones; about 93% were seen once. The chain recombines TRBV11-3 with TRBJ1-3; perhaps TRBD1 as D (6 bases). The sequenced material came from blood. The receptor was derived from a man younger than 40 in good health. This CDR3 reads CASSFRQAGNTIYF. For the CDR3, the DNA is TGTGCCAGCAGCTTCCGACAGGCTGGAAACACCATATATTTT.